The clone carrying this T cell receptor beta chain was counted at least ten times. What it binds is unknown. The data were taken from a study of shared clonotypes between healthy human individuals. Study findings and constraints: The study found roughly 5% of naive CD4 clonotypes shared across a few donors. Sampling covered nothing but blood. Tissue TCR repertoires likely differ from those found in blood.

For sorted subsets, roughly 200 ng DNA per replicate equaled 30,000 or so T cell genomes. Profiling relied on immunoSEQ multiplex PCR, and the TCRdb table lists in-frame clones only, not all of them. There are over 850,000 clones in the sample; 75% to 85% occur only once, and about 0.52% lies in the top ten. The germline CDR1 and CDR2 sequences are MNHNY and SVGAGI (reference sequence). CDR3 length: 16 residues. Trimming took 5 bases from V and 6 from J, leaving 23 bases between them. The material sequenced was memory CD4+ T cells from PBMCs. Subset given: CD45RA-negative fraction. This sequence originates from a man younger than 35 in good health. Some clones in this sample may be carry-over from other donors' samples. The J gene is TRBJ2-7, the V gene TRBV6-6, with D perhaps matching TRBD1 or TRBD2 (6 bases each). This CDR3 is CASSPAKGGVPGEQYF. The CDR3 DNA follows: TGTGCCAGCAGTCCCGCAAAGGGGGGTGTTCCAGGCGAGCAGTACTTC.